This passage covers 23 T cell receptor beta chains from one sample sequenced in a study of CD8+ T cells in alopecia areata. In each case, RNA was isolated and then reverse transcribed into cDNA as the sequencing template. The repertoire was sequenced with immunoSEQ multiplex PCR; TCRdb's copy has only in-frame clones and lacks some. In the table there are roughly 220,000 clones, 66% of which are singletons. As to treatment: oral pan-JAK inhibitor, 5-10 mg twice daily. Here the sequenced sample was CD4+ T cells sorted from blood, taken around week 46, from a patient treated with tofacitinib. Receptor source: a human donor with alopecia areata.

The genes are TRBV29-1 and TRBJ2-3; TRBD2 agrees at 7 bases. Trimming removed 7 bases from V and 2 bases from J; junction bases left unmatched: 3. This CDR3 is built from 12 residues. Germline loops: CDR1 SQVTM, CDR2 ANQGSEA. In DNA form, the CDR3 reads TGCAGCGCGCGGGGGATCACAGATACGCAGTATTTT. This gives the protein CSARGITDTQYF.

This chain links TRBV29-1 with TRBJ2-5; D may be TRBD2 (6 bases). The V end was cut by 3 bases, the J end by 0 bases, with 11 bases between. The CDR3 consists of 14 residues. CDR1 SQVTM and CDR2 ANQGSEA come from the germline V gene. CDR3 bases: TGCAGCGTTGATCCCCGGGAGCACCAAGAGACCCAGTACTTC. The encoded protein is CSVDPREHQETQYF.

The rearrangement joins TRBV20-1 to TRBJ1-1; D gene ambiguous. Germline V lookup: CDR1 DFQATT, CDR2 SNEGSKA (reference sequence). This CDR3 spans 11 amino acids. V was pared by 2 bases and J by 8 bases, with 9 bases between. CDR3 coding DNA: TGCAGTGCTAGACGGGTGAACGAAGCTTTCTTT. Its protein is CSARRVNEAFF.

This clone was counted between two and nine times. The gene calls are TRBV9 and TRBJ2-5, with D perhaps TRBD2 (7 bases). The germline V and J ends were trimmed by 2 bases and 6 bases, with 11 bases remaining between them. The CDR3 contains 13 residues. CDR1 and CDR2 (germline): SGDLS, YYNGEE. The CDR3 sequence is CASSVPGGKTQYF. CDR3 DNA sequence: TGTGCCAGCAGCGTCCCGGGGGGCAAGACCCAGTACTTC.

This chain joins TRBV6-1 and TRBJ1-2, with D unresolved. The CDR3 sequence is 16 residues long. V lost 0 bases and J 4 bases, leaving 15 bases between the germline ends. Germline V gene lookup returns CDR1 MNHNS and CDR2 SASEGT. CDR3 loop: CASSEAGKGSSYGYTF. CDR3 coding DNA: TGTGCCAGCAGTGAAGCAGGGAAGGGATCTAGCTATGGCTACACCTTC.

The V gene is TRBV5-1, the J gene TRBJ2-5; a possible D gene is TRBD1 (7 bases). The V end lost 2 bases, the J end lost 4 bases, and 12 bases lay between the germline ends. The CDR3 is 14 residues long. The germline gives CDR1 SGHRS, CDR2 YFSETQ. The CDR3: CASSFSQGGETQYF. As DNA, the CDR3 is TGCGCCAGCAGCTTTAGTCAGGGGGGAGAGACCCAGTACTTC.

The V gene is TRBV30, the J gene TRBJ1-2; D remains unclear. CDR3 length: 13 amino acids. Trimming shortened V by 0 bases and J by 4 bases, and 9 bases separated the two germline ends. The germline V gene encodes CDR1 GTSNPN and CDR2 SVGIG (reference sequence). The CDR3 spells CAWSVKEAYGYTF. CDR3 sequence (DNA): TGTGCCTGGAGTGTAAAGGAAGCCTATGGCTACACCTTC.

The J gene is TRBJ2-7, the V gene TRBV5-1; D ambiguous. Per germline, CDR1 SGHRS and CDR2 YFSETQ. The ends were cut back, 4 bases at V and 2 bases at J, with 10 bases in the middle. The CDR3 has 13 residues. In DNA, the CDR3 is TGCGCCAGCAGCGCCACAATTACCTACGAGCAGTACTTC. This gives the protein CASSATITYEQYF.

This chain joins TRBV29-1 and TRBJ2-5; no reliable D call. There are 13 residues in the CDR3. The germline V gene encodes CDR1 SQVTM and CDR2 ANQGSEA. Trimming took 8 bases from V and 1 from J, leaving 14 bases between them. CDR3 sequence reads: CSSRGVLQETQYF. The DNA of the CDR3 is TGCAGCTCTAGAGGAGTACTCCAAGAGACCCAGTACTTC.

This sequence joins TRBV9 and TRBJ2-1; 15 bases line up with TRBD2. J was trimmed by 2 bases and V by 8 bases; bases with no gene match: 5. Germline V lookup: CDR1 SGDLS, CDR2 YYNGEE. The CDR3 is 16 amino acids. The CDR3 is CASPGLAGGTYNEQFF. In DNA, the CDR3 is TGTGCCAGTCCGGGACTAGCGGGGGGAACCTACAATGAGCAGTTCTTC.

The chain carries TRBV11-2 and TRBJ1-2; D remains unclear. The CDR3 extends over 14 amino acids. V lost 1 base to trimming and J lost 4 bases, with 10 bases between them. Germline CDR1 and CDR2: SGHAT and FQNNGV. CDR3 loop: CASSLGGKGYGYTF. DNA of the CDR3: TGTGCCAGCAGCTTAGGGGGTAAAGGCTATGGCTACACCTTC.

The chain carries TRBV30 and TRBJ2-1; 11 bases fit TRBD2. The V gene's germline CDR1 is GTSNPN and CDR2 SVGIG (reference sequence). The length of the CDR3 is 15 residues. Unmatched junction bases numbered 5, after V lost 1 base and J lost 6 bases. The CDR3 spells CAWSGRLAGSNEQFF. The CDR3, as DNA: TGTGCCTGGAGTGGACGACTAGCGGGGTCCAATGAGCAGTTCTTC.

The rearrangement links TRBV30 to TRBJ1-1; D not resolved. CDR3 size: 13 residues. V lost 0 bases, J lost 7 bases, and 12 bases lay in between. Germline-derived CDR1 and CDR2 are GTSNPN and SVGIG (reference sequence). The CDR3 sequence is CAWSVGGAGEAFF. For the CDR3, the DNA is TGTGCCTGGAGTGTTGGAGGAGCCGGTGAAGCTTTCTTT.

This sequence joins TRBV25-1 and TRBJ1-6, with a tentative D call TRBD1 (6 bases). This CDR3 has 14 amino acids. CDR1 is MGHDK, CDR2 SYGVNS, per germline. The V end was cut by 5 bases, the J end by 8 bases, with 13 bases between. Here the CDR3 reads CASSLGGRHSPLHF. The CDR3 bases are TGTGCCAGCAGTTTAGGGGGACGTCATTCACCCCTCCACTTT.

The genes are TRBV5-5 and TRBJ1-6; D ambiguous. Germline V lookup: CDR1 SGHKS, CDR2 YYEKEE (reference sequence). V lost 2 bases to trimming and J lost 8 bases, with 11 bases between them. The CDR3 sequence is 14 residues long. CDR3 in amino acids: CASSFPRPDSPLHF. Here the CDR3 DNA reads TGTGCCAGCAGCTTCCCTCGGCCCGATTCACCCCTCCACTTT.

CDR3 sequence: CAWSVFWGYNEQFF. In DNA form, the CDR3 reads TGTGCCTGGAGTGTCTTTTGGGGTTACAATGAGCAGTTCTTC. The chain has TRBV30 and TRBJ2-1; D unresolved. The CDR3 length is 14 residues. V was shortened by 0 bases and J by 4 bases, with 10 bases between the two germline ends. Germline CDR1 GTSNPN, CDR2 SVGIG (reference sequence).

This chain links TRBV7-3 with TRBJ2-1; 8 bases fit TRBD1. V gave up 6 bases and J gave up 6 bases; unmatched junction bases: 13. Germline V gene data show CDR1 as SGHTA and CDR2 as FQGTGA. This CDR3 has 16 residues. This CDR3 is CASSPRQGTTFNEQFF. Written as DNA, the CDR3 is TGTGCCAGCAGTCCACGACAGGGGACGACCTTCAATGAGCAGTTCTTC.

The CDR3 region is CASSPLGTSGGVEQFF. The CDR3, as DNA: TGTGCCAGCAGCCCCTTAGGGACTAGCGGGGGGGTGGAGCAGTTCTTC. The V call is TRBV7-8, the J call TRBJ2-1, with 16 bases that match TRBD2. Germline trimming cut 5 bases from V and 10 bases from J; bases unmatched to any gene: 8. The CDR3 loop spans 16 amino acids. Germline loops: CDR1 SGHVS, CDR2 FQNEAQ.

Only one count was recorded for this clone. This chain uses TRBV5-1 with TRBJ1-1, with TRBD1 matching 9 bases. The CDR3 spans 15 residues. The germline V gene has CDR1 SGHRS and CDR2 YFSETQ. The V and J ends lost 3 bases and 10 bases, in that order; junction bases with no gene match: 13. CDR3 in DNA: TGCGCCAGCAGCTCTAGCCCCGGGACAGGGCCTGGAGCTTTCTTT. This sequence encodes CASSSSPGTGPGAFF.

This clone was detected a few times. The V and J genes are TRBV19 and TRBJ1-5; the D gene is possibly TRBD1 (5 bases). CDR3 size: 12 residues. The V end was cut by 7 bases, the J end by 4 bases, with 8 bases between. Germline V CDR1 and CDR2: LNHDA, SQIVND (reference sequence). CDR3 protein: CASTGGNQPQHF. CDR3 in DNA: TGTGCCAGTACCGGGGGGAATCAGCCCCAGCATTTT.

V and J are TRBV29-1 and TRBJ2-3, with no clear D. CDR1 is SQVTM, CDR2 ANQGSEA, per germline. The CDR3 consists of 12 residues. V was pared by 3 bases and J by 3 bases, with 7 bases between. The CDR3 coding sequence is TGCAGCGTTGATTCGCAAACAGATACGCAGTATTTT. Translating gives CSVDSQTDTQYF.

In this sample, this clone turned up a few times. The chain links TRBV5-1 to TRBJ1-1; D unresolved. The CDR3 extends over 15 amino acids. Deletions cut 1 base from V and 6 bases from J, with 16 bases between. Germline V lookup: CDR1 SGHRS, CDR2 YFSETQ. The CDR3 sequence is CASSLQVGSRAEAFF. As DNA, the CDR3 is TGCGCCAGCAGCTTGCAGGTCGGGTCGAGAGCTGAAGCTTTCTTT.

The chain recombines TRBV2 with TRBJ2-5; 7 bases are shared with TRBD1. The ends lost 6 bases at V and 5 bases at J; junction bases unmatched: 6. Germline CDR1 and CDR2: SNHLY and FYNNEI. The CDR3 has 13 amino acids. The CDR3 nucleotides read TGTGCCAGCAGGGGTGACAGGGATGAGACCCAGTACTTC. This sequence encodes CASRGDRDETQYF. Full variable domain (remainder filled in from reference TRBV2 and TRBJ2-5): EPEVTQTPSHQVTQMGQEVILRCVPISNHLYFYWYRQILGQKVEFLVSFYNNEISEKSEIFDDQFSVERPDGSNFTLKIRSTKLEDSAMYFCASRGDRDETQYFGPGTRLLVL.